The sequence of this T cell receptor (beta chain) was determined in a study of beta chain features in type 1 diabetes. Since all of the isolated RNA was reverse transcribed, expressed TCRB transcripts were what got sequenced. About 3.7 million reads per sample were averaged for naive, central memory and regulatory samples. Method: immunoSEQ multiplex PCR; TCRdb's copy keeps in-frame clones and lacks some. The sample shows some 250,000 clones, about 30% of them seen only once. Central memory, naive, regulatory and stem cell-like memory CD4+ cells were sorted by CD45RO/CCR7/CD25/CD127/CD95/CD27. Purity exceeded 98% in all sorted populations. In its sample, this clone was seen many times. V gave up 3 bases and J gave up 2 bases, with 14 bases separating them. The CDR3 has 16 residues. Germline-derived CDR1 and CDR2 are LGHNA and YSLEER.

The V call is TRBV4-3, the J call TRBJ1-5; D may be TRBD1 (6 bases). Sequenced: central memory CD4+ T cells from blood. The TCR originated in a man aged 25 to 40 in good health. CDR3 DNA sequence: TGCGCCAGCAGCCAGGGAGGGGACACTCGCAATCAGCCCCAGCATTTT. Its protein is CASSQGGDTRNQPQHF.